These 2 T cell receptor beta chains share one sample of origin, sequenced in a study of blood T cell repertoires in COVID-19. The data were produced by immunoSEQ multiplex PCR, yet TCRdb's version contains in-frame clones alone and is incomplete. The data contain around 210,000 clones, approximately 86% of them singletons. Material for sequencing was peripheral blood. The origin of the receptors is a man younger than 35 with active or convalescent COVID-19.

V and J are TRBV25-1 and TRBJ2-7, with D tentatively TRBD1 (6 bases). The CDR3 length is 15 residues. V was shortened by 4 bases and J by 0 bases, with 13 bases between the two germline ends. Germline CDR1 MGHDK, CDR2 SYGVNS. The CDR3 DNA sequence: TGTGCCAGCAGTGTCGGCAGGGGAAGCTCCTACGAGCAGTACTTC. This translates into CASSVGRGSSYEQYF.

This chain connects TRBV11-2 to TRBJ2-4; D may be TRBD1 (6 bases). Germline V gene lookup returns CDR1 SGHAT and CDR2 FQNNGV. V was clipped by 3 bases and J by 1 base, with 19 bases between them. The CDR3 is 18 amino acids. CDR3 sequence: CASSFSDWGRTAKNIQYF. The DNA for the CDR3 is TGTGCCAGCAGCTTTAGTGATTGGGGGCGGACCGCCAAAAACATTCAGTACTTC.